These 5 T cell receptor beta chains originate from one sample sequenced in a study of blood T cell repertoires in COVID-19. The repertoire was sequenced with immunoSEQ multiplex PCR; TCRdb's copy has only in-frame clones and lacks some. The repertoire includes 250,000 or so clones, more than 75% of them detected once, and more than 4.5% sits in the top ten. Sequenced material: peripheral blood. The receptors originated from a woman aged 55-69 years with COVID-19, enrolled during active disease.

This clone occurred a few times. The gene calls are TRBV19 and TRBJ2-7; D not resolved. This CDR3 has 14 amino acids. Germline V lookup: CDR1 LNHDA, CDR2 SQIVND (reference sequence). Trimming took off 5 bases at V and 1 base at J, with 12 bases between the two ends. The CDR3 reads CASSPLTSSYEQYF. Written as DNA, the CDR3 is TGTGCCAGTAGTCCCCTGACATCATCCTACGAGCAGTACTTC.

V and J are TRBV11-3 and TRBJ2-2, with 10 bases lining up with TRBD2. V was clipped by 5 bases and J by 4 bases; unmatched bases: 7. From germline, CDR1 is SGHNT and CDR2 YENEEA. The CDR3 is 16 amino acids. CDR3 nucleotides: TGTGCCAGCAGCAAGCGGGGGGGGCGGATCACCGGGGAGCTGTTTTTT. Its translation is CASSKRGGRITGELFF.

V gene TRBV9 combines with J gene TRBJ1-4; D unclear. Deletions cut 0 bases from V and 4 bases from J, with 7 bases between. Germline assignment: CDR1 SGDLS and CDR2 YYNGEE. There are 14 residues in the CDR3. The CDR3 DNA sequence: TGTGCCAGCAGCGTAGGAGGAATTAATGAAAAACTGTTTTTT. It yields the protein CASSVGGINEKLFF.

J is TRBJ2-1 and V is TRBV20-1, with 7 bases matching TRBD2. Germline values: CDR1 DFQATT, CDR2 SNEGSKA (reference sequence). The CDR3 has 19 amino acids. J was trimmed by 6 bases and V by 3 bases; bases with no gene match: 23. The CDR3 is CSASLGQGAGYTTVNEQFF. CDR3 DNA sequence: TGCAGTGCTAGTCTGGGCCAGGGAGCGGGGTATACAACAGTCAATGAGCAGTTCTTC.

The V call is TRBV19, the J call TRBJ2-1; the match to TRBD1 covers 7 bases. CDR3 length equals 17 residues. In germline, CDR1 is LNHDA, CDR2 SQIVND (reference sequence). With 6 bases clipped from V and 2 bases from J, the junction kept 13 bases outside the gene matches. This CDR3 reads CASRPGQAFSTYNEQFF. In DNA, the CDR3 is TGTGCCAGTAGGCCCGGACAGGCCTTCTCAACCTACAATGAGCAGTTCTTC.